This T cell receptor beta chain was recorded in a study of blood T cells in healthy people across ages. Remarks on this clonotype: The antigen is undetermined.

Healthy Caucasian individuals from Russia aged roughly 6 to 95 served as donors. Points from the study as a whole: Per million T cells, the diversity of TCR beta decreased roughly linearly as age advanced.

A J-beta primer mix and a sample-barcoded 5' primer were used in a second PCR of roughly 6 to 12 cycles. A template-switch adaptor that had 12 random nucleotides put a tag on each cDNA molecule. Using its own MiXCR run on the 5' RACE reads, TCRdb lists one record per CDR3 protein. Seen here are about 1.4 million distinct CDR3 sequences, around 59% observed once, and the top ten hold about 6.3%. CDR1 is MNHEY, CDR2 SMNVEV, per germline (reference sequence). There are 16 residues in the CDR3. V was trimmed by 1 base and J by 3 bases, leaving 13 bases between them. The sequence was obtained from a man between 18 and 29 years old in good health. Sequenced sample: blood. The V and J genes are TRBV27 and TRBJ1-5, with a tentative D call TRBD1 (5 bases). CDR3 amino acids: CASSLYGTPINQPQHF. The CDR3 DNA reads TGTGCCAGCAGTTTATACGGGACTCCCATCAATCAGCCCCAGCATTTT.